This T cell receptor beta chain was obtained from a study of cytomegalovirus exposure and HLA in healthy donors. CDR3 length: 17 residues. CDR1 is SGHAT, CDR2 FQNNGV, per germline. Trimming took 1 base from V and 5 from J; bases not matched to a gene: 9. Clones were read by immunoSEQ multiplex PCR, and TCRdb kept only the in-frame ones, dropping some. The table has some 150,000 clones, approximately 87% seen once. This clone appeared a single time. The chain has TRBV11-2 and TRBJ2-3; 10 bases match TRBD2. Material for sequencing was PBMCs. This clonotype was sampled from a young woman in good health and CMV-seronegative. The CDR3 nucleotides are TGTGCCAGCAGCTTAGCTGGACTAGCGGCGCTAATAGATACGCAGTATTTT. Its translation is CASSLAGLAALIDTQYF.